A selection of T cell receptor beta chains follows, all from one sample in a study of CD4 and CD8 cells across lung adenocarcinoma regions. Each CDR3 protein gets one entry after TCRdb re-called the PCR reads with MiXCR. Here the sample spans 7,500 to 10,000 distinct CDR3 sequences, approximately 50% being singletons. Sample: CD4+ T cells from the margin of a lung tumor. The receptors here all came from a male donor with lung adenocarcinoma. The CD4 and CD8 labels of this study may be unreliable. Each CDR3 is given with its conserved first and last residue. Each record gives: V gene, J gene, CDR3 length, D gene, clone size, CDR3 DNA, CDR3 protein. D genes are given only for firm matches. Clone sizes are given selectively: once, few, many, or a class where the clone is expanded.

>TRBV6-1|TRBJ2-1|11|.|once
TGTGCCAGCAGTGATCGGACTAAGCAGTTCTTC
CASSDRTKQFF
>TRBV6-1|TRBJ2-2|15|.|.
TGTGCCAGCACCTTACCCCCGTTGTCATCCGGGGAGCTGTTTTTT
CASTLPPLSSGELFF
>TRBV7-8|TRBJ1-1|16|TRBD1|medium-sized
TGTGCCAGCAGCCCAATAACCGACAGGGTTCGGAGTGAAGCTTTCTTT
CASSPITDRVRSEAFF
>TRBV5-1|TRBJ1-4|15|.|many
TGCGCCAGCAGCTTGGAGGGGTTACCTAATGAAAAACTGTTTTTT
CASSLEGLPNEKLFF
>TRBV7-2|TRBJ1-2|15|.|medium-sized
TGTGCCAGCACTGGGTTAGAGGGAACGGACTATGGCTACACCTTC
CASTGLEGTDYGYTF
>TRBV6-5|TRBJ2-3|15|.|.
TGTGCCAGCAGTTATTCGGGAGTGGGGACAGATACGCAGTATTTT
CASSYSGVGTDTQYF
>TRBV11-3|TRBJ2-1|14|TRBD2|.
TGTGCCAGCAGCCCCCGGGGGGATTACAATGAGCAGTTCTTC
CASSPRGDYNEQFF
>TRBV4-1|TRBJ2-2|16|TRBD2|many
TGCGCCAGCAGCCCGCCGTGGGGGGGAGGCACCGGGGAGCTGTTTTTT
CASSPPWGGGTGELFF
>TRBV6-1|TRBJ2-1|12|.|few
TGTGCCAGCAGTGAAGTAGGCAATGAGCAGTTCTTC
CASSEVGNEQFF
>TRBV7-2|TRBJ2-1|14|.|.
TGTGCCAGCAGCTTTGGGACGGCCTACAATGAGCAGTTCTTC
CASSFGTAYNEQFF
>TRBV4-1|TRBJ2-3|15|.|.
TGCGCCAGCAGCCAGGGGCTGTGGGCCACAGACACGCAGTATTTC
CASSQGLWATDTQYF
>TRBV6-1|TRBJ1-2|16|TRBD1|.
TGTGACAGCCGGGAATTACATGGGACAGCTAACTATGGCTACACCTTC
CDSRELHGTANYGYTF
>TRBV27|TRBJ2-1|13|TRBD2|.
TGTGCCGTCCGGACTAGCGGGAGTTATGAGCAGTTCTTC
CAVRTSGSYEQFF
>TRBV6-1|TRBJ1-1|16|.|.
TGTGCCAGCAGTGCCTTCCGTAGGGCAGGGTTGCTCGAAGCTTTCTTT
CASSAFRRAGLLEAFF
>TRBV7-2|TRBJ2-1|16|.|.
TGTGCCAGCAACTCCCCGGACGCATCTTTCTACAATGAGCAGTTCTTC
CASNSPDASFYNEQFF
>TRBV6-5|TRBJ2-4|16|TRBD1|.
TGTGCCAGCAGTTGGGACAGGGGGGCAGCCAAAAACATTCAGTACTTC
CASSWDRGAAKNIQYF
>TRBV7-9|TRBJ2-1|15|TRBD2|.
TGTGCCAGCAGCTTAGGACTAGCGGCCTACAATGAGCAGTTCTTC
CASSLGLAAYNEQFF
>TRBV6-5|TRBJ1-1|16|.|few
TGTGCCAGCAGTTACTCTGGTACGGGGGTAGACACTGAAGCTTTCTTT
CASSYSGTGVDTEAFF
>TRBV6-1|TRBJ1-2|14|.|medium-sized
TGTGCCAGCAGCCACACCGCAAATAACTATGGCTACACCTTC
CASSHTANNYGYTF
>TRBV10-3|TRBJ2-5|17|TRBD2|few
TGTGCCATCAGTGCGGGTACTGGCGGGAGAGACCAAGAGACCCAGTATTTC
CAISAGTGGRDQETQYF
>TRBV27|TRBJ2-1|15|TRBD2|medium-sized
TGTGCCAGCAGATTTAGCGGGAGAGGCAGTAATGAGCAGTTCTTC
CASRFSGRGSNEQFF
>TRBV6-1|TRBJ2-5|16|TRBD2|.
TGTGCCAGCAGTCCCCTATTAGCGGGAGTCCGGGGAGCCCAGTACTTC
CASSPLLAGVRGAQYF
>TRBV6-1|TRBJ2-2|15|TRBD2|large
TGTGCCAGCAGTGAAGAAGCGGGGGGCACCGGGGAGCTGTTTTTT
CASSEEAGGTGELFF
>TRBV6-1|TRBJ2-3|19|TRBD2|large
TGTGCCAGCAGTCCCCAGAGGCTAGCGGGAGGGGGTGTGACAGATACGCAGTATTTT
CASSPQRLAGGGVTDTQYF
>TRBV6-1|TRBJ1-3|13|.|.
TGTGCCAGCAGTGAAGAGCGGTCGGCGGAGGGGTATTTT
CASSEERSAEGYF
>TRBV10-1|TRBJ2-7|13|.|few
TGCGCCAGCAGTGAGGGACACTCCTACGAGCAGTACTTC
CASSEGHSYEQYF
>TRBV6-1|TRBJ2-4|18|TRBD1|few
TGTGCCAGCAGTGAAAGGACAGGGCGGGGACTAGCCAAAAACATTCAGTACTTC
CASSERTGRGLAKNIQYF
>TRBV6-5|TRBJ1-6|13|.|.
TGTGCCAGCAGTTTACAGTATAATTCACCCCTCCACTTT
CASSLQYNSPLHF
>TRBV10-3|TRBJ2-1|14|.|.
TGTGCCACCGGGACGGCGAGCTCCTACAATGAGCAGTTCTTC
CATGTASSYNEQFF
>TRBV6-1|TRBJ2-2|15|TRBD1|.
TGTGCCAGCAGTCCCAAGGACAGGAACACAGGTAAGCTGTATTTT
CASSPKDRNTGKLYF
>TRBV10-2|TRBJ2-3|16|TRBD2|.
TGCGCCAGCAGTGAACACGGACTAGCGGGCGGAGATACGCAGTATTTT
CASSEHGLAGGDTQYF
>TRBV27|TRBJ2-7|19|TRBD2|.
TGTGCCAGCAGAGCCACGGGCCTAGCGGGGCTGTGTACCAAAAATACGCAGTACTTC
CASRATGLAGLCTKNTQYF
>TRBV6-5|TRBJ2-7|14|TRBD1|.
TGTGCCAGCAGTTCCCGGGACAGGGTCTACGAGCAGTACTTC
CASSSRDRVYEQYF
>TRBV24-1|TRBJ2-1|15|.|.
TGTGCCACCAGTGATCGCGGCGTCATAGGCGATGAGCAGTTCTTC
CATSDRGVIGDEQFF
>TRBV6-1|TRBJ1-3|15|.|.
TGTGCCAGCAGGGGCCCTCGGGGCTCTGGAAACACCATATATTTT
CASRGPRGSGNTIYF
>TRBV6-8|TRBJ2-4|16|.|.
TGTGCGTGCCGCGTCCCGAGTCAGGGAGCCAAAAACACTCAGTACTTC
CACRVPSQGAKNTQYF
>TRBV27|TRBJ2-3|19|TRBD2|.
TGTGCCAGCAGCCTTGGGGCGGGTGCGGGGGGGCGTGACCAAGATACGCAGTATTTC
CASSLGAGAGGRDQDTQYF
>TRBV4-2|TRBJ2-3|15|.|.
TGTGCCAGCAGCCAAGATTTACGGATCACAGATACGCAGTATTTT
CASSQDLRITDTQYF
>TRBV5-1|TRBJ2-1|16|.|.
TGCGCCAGCAGCTTGGTCCCGACGGGCTCTTACAATGAGCAGTTCTTC
CASSLVPTGSYNEQFF
>TRBV10-2|TRBJ2-1|13|.|.
TGCGCCAGCGGAGAGGGAGAACACAATGAGCAGTTCTTC
CASGEGEHNEQFF
>TRBV6-1|TRBJ2-1|13|TRBD1|.
TGTGCCAGCAGGCGGACAGGGGGAAATGAGCAGTTCTTC
CASRRTGGNEQFF
>TRBV4-2|TRBJ1-2|15|TRBD1|.
TGTGCCAGCAGCCAGGCCACAGGGGGTGACTATGGCTACACCTTC
CASSQATGGDYGYTF
>TRBV7-2|TRBJ1-1|16|.|.
TGTGCCAGCAGCTTCGGAGGGCTGATGGTGAACACTGAAGCTTTCTTT
CASSFGGLMVNTEAFF
>TRBV6-1|TRBJ2-1|14|.|.
TGTGCCAGCAGTGACCGGGGGGCCAGGAATGAGCAGTTCTTC
CASSDRGARNEQFF
>TRBV6-4|TRBJ2-3|19|TRBD2|.
TGTGCCAGCAGTCTCACGGCGGCTAGCGGGGGCCCTGGCACAGAGACCCAGTATTTT
CASSLTAASGGPGTETQYF
>TRBV27|TRBJ2-1|13|TRBD1|few
TGTGCCAGCAGTTTAGACAGGGTGGGGGAGCAGTTCTTC
CASSLDRVGEQFF